This TCR beta chain is from a study of regulatory T cells in long-lasting Graves disease. The overall study: A definition of persistent Graves' disease required over 5 years of antithyroid drugs plus positive TSH receptor antibodies.

With respect to this clonotype: The antigen is undetermined.

Overall study findings and caveats: Only peripheral blood was studied, not thyroid tissue. Persistent Graves' disease cases displayed lower TCR diversity than newly diagnosed ones.

The TCR beta library used iRepertoire HTBI primers with Arm-PCR amplification of CDR3. Via MiXCR, TCRdb re-called the multiplex PCR reads, giving one row per CDR3 protein. Counted here are more than 300,000 distinct CDR3 sequences, roughly 24% occurring once; the ten biggest clones make up less than 30%. The time point here: persistent/refractory GD, antithyroid drugs over 5 years with positive TRAb. From PBMCs, RNA was extracted and then used to make the TCR library. The sequence came from a woman aged 40 to 50 with Graves disease. The sample was peripheral blood mononuclear cells (PBMCs), taken when the disease was refractory, from a patient treated with antithyroid drugs.

CDR3 protein: CASSYSRQSSYEQYF. CDR3 in DNA: TGTGCCAGCAGTTACTCGAGGCAGAGCTCCTACGAGCAGTACTTC. V and J are TRBV6-2 or TRBV6-3 and TRBJ2-7; the D is unclear. The V end was cut by 0 bases, the J end by 0 bases, with 9 bases between. Per germline, CDR1 MNHEY and CDR2 SVGEGT. CDR3 length: 15 residues.